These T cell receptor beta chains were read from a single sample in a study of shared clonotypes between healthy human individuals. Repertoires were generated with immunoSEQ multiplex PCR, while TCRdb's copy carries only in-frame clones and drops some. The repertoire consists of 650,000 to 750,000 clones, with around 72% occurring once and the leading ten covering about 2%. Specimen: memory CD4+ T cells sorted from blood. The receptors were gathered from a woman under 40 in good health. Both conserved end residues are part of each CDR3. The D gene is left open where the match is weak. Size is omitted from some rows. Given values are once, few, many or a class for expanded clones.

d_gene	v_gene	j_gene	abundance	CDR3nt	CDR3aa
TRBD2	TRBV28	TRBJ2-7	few	TGTGCCAGCAAACTAGCGGGAGGAGAGCAGTACTTC	CASKLAGGEQYF
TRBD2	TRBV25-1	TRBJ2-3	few	TGTGCCAGCAGTGACCAACTAGCGAGAAGCACAGATACGCAGTATTTT	CASSDQLARSTDTQYF
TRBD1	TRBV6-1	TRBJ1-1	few	TGTGCCACCGACAGGGGGGACACTGAAGCTTTCTTT	CATDRGDTEAFF
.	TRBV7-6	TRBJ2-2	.	TGTGCCAGCAGCTGGTCTAACACCGGGGAGCTGTTTTTT	CASSWSNTGELFF
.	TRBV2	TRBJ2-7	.	TGTGCCAGCAGTGTAAGGGTTATGGGCGAGCAGTACTTC	CASSVRVMGEQYF
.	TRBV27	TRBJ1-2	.	TGTGCCAGCAGCCTAAGGGGGGACTATGGCTACACCTTC	CASSLRGDYGYTF
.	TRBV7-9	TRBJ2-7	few	TGTGCCAGCAGCTTAGAAAGGCGCCTTCTCTCAGACGAGCAGTACTTC	CASSLERRLLSDEQYF
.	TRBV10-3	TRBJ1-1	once	TGTGCCATCAGTTCGTATATGAACACTGAAGCTTTCTTT	CAISSYMNTEAFF
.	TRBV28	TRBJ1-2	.	TGTGCCAGCAGTTTATCTGCCAGGGTAGGCGGCTACACCTTC	CASSLSARVGGYTF
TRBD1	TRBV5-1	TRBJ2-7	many	TGCGCCAGCAGCCAGGGACAGTGGGGCCCCTACGAGCAGTACTTC	CASSQGQWGPYEQYF
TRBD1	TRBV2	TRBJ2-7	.	TGTGCCAGCAGTGAACAGGGGGCAGGGTCTGGCGAGCAGTACTTC	CASSEQGAGSGEQYF
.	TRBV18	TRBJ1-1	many	TGTGCCAGCTCATTCGGACAGACCGAGGGCACTGAAGCTTTCTTT	CASSFGQTEGTEAFF
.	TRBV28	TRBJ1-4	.	TGTGCCAGCAGACTACAGGGTGGTAATGAAAAACTGTTTTTT	CASRLQGGNEKLFF
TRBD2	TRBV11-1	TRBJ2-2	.	TGTGCCAGCAGCCCAGGACTACGAACCGGGACTAGTGCCGGGGAGCTGTTTTTT	CASSPGLRTGTSAGELFF
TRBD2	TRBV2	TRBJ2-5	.	TGTGCCAGCAGTGAAGCTTTAGCGGGAGAGACCCAGTACTTC	CASSEALAGETQYF
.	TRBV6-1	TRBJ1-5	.	TGTGCCAGCAGTGAGATTACCGGGACGGGCTACAATCAGCCCCAGCATTTT	CASSEITGTGYNQPQHF
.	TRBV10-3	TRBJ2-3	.	TGTGCCATCCGGGCCGAGCACGGCACAGATACGCAGTATTTT	CAIRAEHGTDTQYF
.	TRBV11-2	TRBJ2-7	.	TGTGCCAGCAGCCGGGACGTAACTTTGAGCTCCTACGAGCAGTACTTC	CASSRDVTLSSYEQYF
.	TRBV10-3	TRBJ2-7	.	TGTGCCATCAGTGACGGAACCTACGAGCAGTACTTC	CAISDGTYEQYF
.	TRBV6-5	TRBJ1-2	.	TGTGCCAGCAGGGGGGACCGCCGAAACTATGGCTACACCTTC	CASRGDRRNYGYTF
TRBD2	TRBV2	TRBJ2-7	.	TGTGCCAGCAGGTGGGGGGCTAGCGGGAGTTTGGACGAGCAGTACTTC	CASRWGASGSLDEQYF
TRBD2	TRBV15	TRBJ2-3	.	TGTGCCACCAGCTTTAGCGGGAGCACAGATACGCAGTATTTT	CATSFSGSTDTQYF
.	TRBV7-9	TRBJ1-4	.	TGTGCCAGCAGCTTAGAAGTCAGGATCCTGGTGGATGAAAAACTGTTTTTT	CASSLEVRILVDEKLFF
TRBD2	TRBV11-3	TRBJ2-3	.	TGTGCCAGCAGCCTGGGACTATCGAGCACAGATACGCAGTATTTT	CASSLGLSSTDTQYF
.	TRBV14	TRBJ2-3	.	TGTGCCAGCAGCCTACTGGGGCTCACAGATACGCAGTATTTT	CASSLLGLTDTQYF
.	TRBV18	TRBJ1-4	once	TGTGCCAGCTCACCACCGCGACCCAATGAAAAACTGTTTTTT	CASSPPRPNEKLFF
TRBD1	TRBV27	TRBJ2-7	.	TGTGCCAGCAGTTTATCTCCGCGGCGAGGGGGGAGGGACAGGGCCGACGAGCAGTACTTC	CASSLSPRRGGRDRADEQYF
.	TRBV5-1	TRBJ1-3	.	TGCGCCAGCAGCTCTGACTTGCTCTCTGGAAACACCATATATTTT	CASSSDLLSGNTIYF
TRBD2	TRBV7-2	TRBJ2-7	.	TGTGCCAGCAGCCAAAATTGGGTCGGCGGGAGCTCCTACGAGCAGTACTTC	CASSQNWVGGSSYEQYF
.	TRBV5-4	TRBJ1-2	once	TGTGCCAGCAGCTTGGGGCAGGGGCTTAACTATGGCTACACCTTC	CASSLGQGLNYGYTF
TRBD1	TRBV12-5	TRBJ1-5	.	TGTGCTAGTGGTACCCTCTACGGGAGGGGGCGCGGTGTGATGAGCAATCAGCCCCAGCATTTT	CASGTLYGRGRGVMSNQPQHF
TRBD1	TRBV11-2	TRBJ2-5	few	TGTGCCAGCAGGATCACAGGGGGAGAGACCCAGTACTTC	CASRITGGETQYF
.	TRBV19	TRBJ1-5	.	TGTGCCAGTAGTATGACGGACAATCAGCCCCAGCATTTT	CASSMTDNQPQHF
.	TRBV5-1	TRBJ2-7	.	TGCGCCAGCAGCTTGGGACTCAGACTAGACTTCTACGAGCAGTACTTC	CASSLGLRLDFYEQYF
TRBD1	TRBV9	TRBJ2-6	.	TGTGCCAGCAGCGTAGCTGGGGACAGTTCTGGGGCCAACGTCCTGACTTTC	CASSVAGDSSGANVLTF
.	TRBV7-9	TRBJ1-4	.	TGTGCCAGCAGCTTAGGGTCCACCCACGTAAATGAAAAACTGTTTTTT	CASSLGSTHVNEKLFF
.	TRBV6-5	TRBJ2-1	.	TGTGCCAGCAGTTCCACCCCTTACGGAGAGCAGTTCTTC	CASSSTPYGEQFF
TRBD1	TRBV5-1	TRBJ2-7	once	TGCGCCAGCAGCTCCGGGACAGGTACCTACGAGCAGTACTTC	CASSSGTGTYEQYF
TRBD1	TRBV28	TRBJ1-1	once	TGTGCCAGCAGGATGCAACAGGGGACTGAAGCTTTCTTT	CASRMQQGTEAFF
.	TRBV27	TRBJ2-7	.	TGTGCCAGCAGTGCACGGGACATCTCCTACGAGCAGTACTTC	CASSARDISYEQYF
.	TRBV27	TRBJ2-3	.	TGTGCCAGCAGTTTTAAGTCCGGCTACACAGATACGCAGTATTTT	CASSFKSGYTDTQYF
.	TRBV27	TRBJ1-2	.	TGTGCCAGCAGCCAAATAAAGAACAGGCGGGGGGATGGCTACACCTTC	CASSQIKNRRGDGYTF
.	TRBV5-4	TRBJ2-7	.	TGTGCCAGCAGCTTAGGTCCCGTCAACGAGCAGTACTTC	CASSLGPVNEQYF
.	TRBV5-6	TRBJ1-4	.	TGTGCCAGCAGCTCTAGGGGGGTTCCTAATGAAAAACTGTTTTTT	CASSSRGVPNEKLFF
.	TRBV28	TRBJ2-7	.	TGTGCCAGCAGTTTAACAGGCTTAACCTACGAGCAGTACTTC	CASSLTGLTYEQYF
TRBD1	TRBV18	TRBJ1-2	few	TGTGCCAGCTCACCAGGGACAGACCCTAACTATGGCTACACCTTC	CASSPGTDPNYGYTF
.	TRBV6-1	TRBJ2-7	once	TGTGCCAGCACCCCCCGGCCAGGGCGGTCCTACGAGCAGTACTTC	CASTPRPGRSYEQYF
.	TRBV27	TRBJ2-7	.	TGTGCCAGCAGTACCGGCCGACGCAGGGGTAGCTCCTACGAGCAGTACTTC	CASSTGRRRGSSYEQYF
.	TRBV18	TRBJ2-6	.	TGTGCCAGCTCACCATCATCGGGGTCAGGGGCCAACGTCCTGACTTTC	CASSPSSGSGANVLTF
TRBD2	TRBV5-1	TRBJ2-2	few	TGCGCCAGCAGCTTGGGGACTAGATCTGCCGGGGAGCTGTTTTTT	CASSLGTRSAGELFF